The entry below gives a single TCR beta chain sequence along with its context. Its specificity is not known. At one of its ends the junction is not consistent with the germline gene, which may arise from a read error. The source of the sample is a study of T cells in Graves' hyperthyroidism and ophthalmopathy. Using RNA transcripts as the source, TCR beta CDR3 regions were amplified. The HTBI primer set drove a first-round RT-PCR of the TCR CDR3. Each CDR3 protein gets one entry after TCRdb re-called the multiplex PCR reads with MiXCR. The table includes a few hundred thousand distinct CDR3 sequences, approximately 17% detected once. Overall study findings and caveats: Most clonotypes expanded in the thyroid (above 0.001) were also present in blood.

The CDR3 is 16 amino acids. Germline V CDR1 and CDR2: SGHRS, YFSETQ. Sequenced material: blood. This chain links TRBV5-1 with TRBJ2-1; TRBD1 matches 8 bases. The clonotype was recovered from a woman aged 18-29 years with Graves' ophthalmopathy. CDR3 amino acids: CAGSWQGAPSYNEQFF. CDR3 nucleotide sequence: TGCGCCGGCAGCTGGCAGGGGGCTCCCTCCTACAATGAGCAGTTCTTC.